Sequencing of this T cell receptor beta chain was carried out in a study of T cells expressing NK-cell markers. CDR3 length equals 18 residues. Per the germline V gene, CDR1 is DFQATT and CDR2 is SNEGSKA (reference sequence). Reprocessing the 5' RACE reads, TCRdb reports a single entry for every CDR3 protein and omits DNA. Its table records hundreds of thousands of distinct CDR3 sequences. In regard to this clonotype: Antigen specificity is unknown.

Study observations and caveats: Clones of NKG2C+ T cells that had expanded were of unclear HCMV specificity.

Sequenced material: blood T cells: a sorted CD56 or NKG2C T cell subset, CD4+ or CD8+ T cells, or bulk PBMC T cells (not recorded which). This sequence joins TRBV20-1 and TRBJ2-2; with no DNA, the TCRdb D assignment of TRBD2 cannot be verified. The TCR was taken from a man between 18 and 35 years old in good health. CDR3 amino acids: CSARDAGLAGGVSGELFF.